These 14 T cell receptor beta chains share one sample of origin, sequenced in a study of T cells in localized non-small cell lung cancer. TCRdb's copy holds only in-frame clones and misses some; the assay was immunoSEQ multiplex PCR. Of around 41,000 clones listed, about 90% are singletons. The sequences come from peripheral blood, collected before any cancer treatment. The source is a female donor aged 60 or older with stage I squamous cell lung carcinoma.

The chain links TRBV11-2 to TRBJ2-5; 12 nucleotides agree with TRBD2. Looked up from germline, CDR1 is SGHAT and CDR2 is FQNNGV. V shed 2 bases, J shed 1 base, and the junction held 8 bases outside the gene matches. This CDR3 is 18 amino acids long. The CDR3 DNA is TGTGCCAGCAGCTTATCGGCTAGCGGGAGGGGAGGCCAAGAGACCCAGTACTTC. This gives the protein CASSLSASGRGGQETQYF.

The genes are TRBV5-1 and TRBJ2-3; 13 bases match TRBD2. Germline V CDR1 and CDR2: SGHRS, YFSETQ. V shed 4 bases, J shed 0 bases, and the junction held 11 bases outside the gene matches. The CDR3 is 19 amino acids. The CDR3 here is CASSRTGTSGTPSTDTQYF. In DNA, the CDR3 is TGCGCCAGCAGCAGAACCGGGACTAGCGGGACCCCTAGCACAGATACGCAGTATTTT. The variable domain in full, with the rest retrieved from reference TRBV5-1 and TRBJ2-3, is KAGVTQTPRYLIKTRGQQVTLSCSPISGHRSVSWYQQTPGQGLQFLFEYFSETQRNKGNFPGRFSGRQFSNSRSEMNVSTLELGDSALYLCASSRTGTSGTPSTDTQYFGPGTRLTVL.

V is TRBV12-1 and J is TRBJ1-3; the DNA was not compared with TRBD1, the D call given in the table. TRBV12-1 is deemed a pseudogene. This CDR3 region has 16 residues. The CDR3 sequence: CASSSRDTYSGNTIYF. CDR3 coding DNA: TGTGCCAGCAGCAGCCGAGACACCTACTCTGGAAACACCATATATTTT.

The CDR3 spells CAWGEGDSSYNEQFF. The CDR3 coding sequence is TGTGCCTGGGGGGAGGGGGACTCCTCCTACAATGAGCAGTTCTTC. The rearrangement joins TRBV30 to TRBJ2-1; the D gene is possibly TRBD2 (7 bases). The CDR3 spans 15 residues. CDR1 is GTSNPN, CDR2 SVGIG, per germline (reference sequence). Trimming shortened V by 5 bases and J by 0 bases, and 14 bases separated the two germline ends.

In its sample, this clone was seen once. The chain employs TRBV7-8 and TRBJ1-1, with D possibly being TRBD1 (6 bases). Germline assignment: CDR1 SGHVS and CDR2 FQNEAQ. The V end was cut by 2 bases, the J end by 1 base, with 14 bases between. The CDR3 is 16 residues long. CDR3 nucleotides: TGTGCCAGCAGCTTATTAGTAGGACAGAGGAACACTGAAGCTTTCTTT. This encodes CASSLLVGQRNTEAFF.

The rearrangement joins TRBV6-1 to TRBJ1-2; 8 nucleotides agree with TRBD1. Germline lookup yields CDR1 MNHNS and CDR2 SASEGT. The CDR3 covers 12 residues. J lost 7 bases, V lost 10 bases, and 8 bases had no gene match. CDR3 nucleotides: TGTGCCATGACGACAGGGGACGCTGGCTACACCTTC. The encoded protein is CAMTTGDAGYTF.

The table lists this clone with a few counts. The chain employs TRBV5-1 and TRBJ2-7, with 8 bases aligning to TRBD1. From germline, CDR1 is SGHRS and CDR2 YFSETQ. V dropped 4 bases and J dropped 2; count of bases not matched to a gene: 14. This CDR3 contains 17 residues. DNA of the CDR3: TGCGCCAGCAGCCGAATGCCAGGGGGCATACTGACCTACGAGCAGTACTTC. This sequence encodes CASSRMPGGILTYEQYF.

The chain recombines TRBV4-3 with TRBJ2-7; 7 bases match TRBD1. This CDR3 comprises 15 residues. V lost 0 bases to trimming and J lost 1 base; unmatched junction nucleotides: 3. The V gene's germline CDR1 is LGHNA and CDR2 YSLEER. The CDR3 DNA follows: TGCGCCAGCAGCCAAGATTGGGACAGATCCTACGAGCAGTACTTC. Protein sequence: CASSQDWDRSYEQYF.

This sequence joins TRBV6-5 and TRBJ2-7; tentatively, D is TRBD1 (5 bases). The CDR3 covers 15 residues. V was trimmed by 0 bases and J by 3 bases, leaving 12 bases between them. Germline CDR1 and CDR2: MNHEY and SVGAGI. The CDR3 loop reads CASSYSAAQGYEQYF. The CDR3 coding sequence is TGTGCCAGCAGTTACTCCGCAGCTCAGGGCTACGAGCAGTACTTC.

The rearrangement links TRBV19 to TRBJ2-7; 7 positions agree with TRBD1. Germline assignment: CDR1 LNHDA and CDR2 SQIVND (reference sequence). Trimming took 6 bases from V and 1 from J; bases not matched to a gene: 6. The CDR3 loop spans 14 amino acids. The CDR3, as DNA: TGTGCCAGTAGATCCCAGGGGGTGTCCTACGAGCAGTACTTC. Residues: CASRSQGVSYEQYF.

This chain joins TRBV18 and TRBJ1-4; 7 bases map to TRBD1. CDR3 length equals 14 residues. CDR1 is KGHSH and CDR2 is LQKENI in the germline V gene. V lost 5 bases and J lost 3; bases outside the gene matches: 3. The CDR3 sequence: CASSTQGPNEKLFF. In DNA form, the CDR3 reads TGTGCCAGCTCAACACAGGGGCCTAATGAAAAACTGTTTTTT.

This chain uses TRBV28 with TRBJ1-1; D is possibly TRBD1 (6 bases). Germline values: CDR1 MDHEN, CDR2 SYDVKM. This CDR3 has 13 amino acids. V was shortened by 5 bases and J by 4 bases, with 11 bases between the two germline ends. The DNA of the CDR3 is TGTGCCAGCAGTCGAGGGGGGAGCACTGAAGCTTTCTTT. Protein sequence: CASSRGGSTEAFF.

CDR3: CASSLDNGGDTQYF. CDR3 coding DNA: TGCGCCAGCAGCTTGGACAATGGTGGAGATACGCAGTATTTT. The chain joins TRBV5-1 to TRBJ2-3; D gene ambiguous. The CDR3 runs to 14 residues. Trimming stripped 0 bases from V and 5 bases from J, with 10 bases between. Germline CDR1 reads SGHRS; CDR2 reads YFSETQ.

V usage is TRBV4-1 and J usage is TRBJ2-5; 11 bases line up with TRBD1. Looked up from germline, CDR1 is MGHRA and CDR2 is YSYEKL. Unmatched junction bases numbered 5, after V lost 1 base and J lost 4 bases. This CDR3 has 16 amino acids. CDR3 bases: TGCGCCAGCAGCCAAGCCGGGACAGGGGGATTAGAGACCCAGTACTTC. Amino acid sequence: CASSQAGTGGLETQYF.